This is a list of T cell receptor beta chains from one sample in a study of blood T cell repertoires in COVID-19. TCRdb keeps only in-frame clones here, not all; method: immunoSEQ multiplex PCR. The repertoire holds 250,000 to 300,000 clones, with around four fifths as singletons. Sequencing was done on a sample of peripheral blood. The receptors were gathered from an elderly man with acute or convalescent COVID-19. Both conserved end residues are part of each CDR3. The D gene is left open where the match is weak. The size of a clone is reported for some rows only, either as once, few or many, or as a class for expanded clones.

abundance: once
d_gene: .
v_gene: TRBV18
j_gene: TRBJ1-1
CDR3aa: CASSPEQGIRTEAFF
CDR3nt: TGTGCCAGCTCACCAGAACAGGGAATTAGGACTGAAGCTTTCTTT

abundance: .
d_gene: .
v_gene: TRBV18
j_gene: TRBJ1-1
CDR3aa: CASSPGRRGMNTEAFF
CDR3nt: TGTGCCAGCTCACCAGGTCGCAGGGGTATGAACACTGAAGCTTTCTTT

abundance: .
d_gene: .
v_gene: TRBV5-1
j_gene: TRBJ2-7
CDR3aa: CASSLDRGSHEQYF
CDR3nt: TGCGCCAGCAGCTTGGATCGGGGGTCTCACGAGCAGTACTTC

abundance: .
d_gene: .
v_gene: TRBV7-9
j_gene: TRBJ1-1
CDR3aa: CASRQAGVTEAFF
CDR3nt: TGTGCCAGCCGACAGGCTGGAGTTACTGAAGCTTTCTTT

abundance: .
d_gene: TRBD1
v_gene: TRBV7-8
j_gene: TRBJ2-2
CDR3aa: CASSELDRVSGELFF
CDR3nt: TGTGCCAGCAGCGAATTAGACAGGGTCAGCGGGGAGCTGTTTTTT

abundance: .
d_gene: .
v_gene: TRBV4-2
j_gene: TRBJ2-1
CDR3aa: CASSQFSGSSYNEQFF
CDR3nt: TGTGCCAGCAGCCAATTTAGCGGAAGCTCCTACAATGAGCAGTTCTTC

abundance: .
d_gene: TRBD1
v_gene: TRBV19
j_gene: TRBJ1-3
CDR3aa: CASSTRTGLSGNTIYF
CDR3nt: TGTGCCAGTAGTACCCGGACAGGGCTCTCTGGAAACACCATATATTTT

abundance: .
d_gene: .
v_gene: TRBV11-2
j_gene: TRBJ2-1
CDR3aa: CASSRRRGGYNEQFF
CDR3nt: TGTGCCAGCAGCCGACGGAGGGGGGGTTACAATGAGCAGTTCTTC

abundance: .
d_gene: .
v_gene: TRBV19
j_gene: TRBJ2-2
CDR3aa: CAITTTNTGELFF
CDR3nt: TGTGCCATTACAACAACGAACACCGGGGAGCTGTTTTTT

abundance: .
d_gene: TRBD1
v_gene: TRBV2
j_gene: TRBJ2-5
CDR3aa: CASNPGGLETQYF
CDR3nt: TGTGCCAGCAACCCAGGGGGTTTGGAGACCCAGTACTTC

abundance: few
d_gene: .
v_gene: TRBV5-1
j_gene: TRBJ2-7
CDR3aa: CASSSTGFPYEQYF
CDR3nt: TGCGCCAGCAGCTCAACAGGGTTTCCCTACGAGCAGTACTTC

abundance: .
d_gene: TRBD1
v_gene: TRBV6-5
j_gene: TRBJ1-6
CDR3aa: CASSSGTGESPLHF
CDR3nt: TGTGCCAGCAGCTCCGGGACAGGGGAGTCACCCCTCCACTTT

abundance: .
d_gene: .
v_gene: TRBV18
j_gene: TRBJ2-7
CDR3aa: CASSLNRDPHEQYF
CDR3nt: TGTGCCAGCTCTCTGAACAGGGACCCCCACGAGCAGTACTTC

abundance: few
d_gene: .
v_gene: TRBV5-6
j_gene: TRBJ2-4
CDR3aa: CARAYRVRGVIIF
CDR3nt: TGTGCCAGAGCCTACAGGGTAAGAGGGGTAATTATATTC

abundance: .
d_gene: TRBD1
v_gene: TRBV11-2
j_gene: TRBJ1-4
CDR3aa: CASSPWTGSVEKLFF
CDR3nt: TGTGCCAGCAGCCCGTGGACAGGGAGTGTTGAAAAACTGTTTTTT

abundance: .
d_gene: .
v_gene: TRBV12-3/TRBV12-4
j_gene: TRBJ1-2
CDR3aa: CASSLGGRNGYTF
CDR3nt: TGTGCCAGCAGTTTAGGGGGGCGGAATGGCTACACCTTC

abundance: .
d_gene: .
v_gene: TRBV7-6
j_gene: TRBJ2-1
CDR3aa: CASSLASRGTNNEQFF
CDR3nt: TGTGCCAGCAGCTTAGCGAGTAGGGGGACTAACAATGAACAGTTCTTC

abundance: once
d_gene: TRBD1
v_gene: TRBV7-9
j_gene: TRBJ2-5
CDR3aa: CASSLALSGGAPSQETQYF
CDR3nt: TGTGCCAGCAGCTTAGCGCTATCAGGGGGCGCCCCTTCCCAAGAGACCCAGTACTTC

abundance: .
d_gene: .
v_gene: TRBV5-1
j_gene: TRBJ2-3
CDR3aa: CASSLASEYTDTQYF
CDR3nt: TGCGCCAGCAGCTTGGCCAGCGAATACACAGATACGCAGTATTTT

abundance: .
d_gene: .
v_gene: TRBV24-1
j_gene: TRBJ2-3
CDR3aa: CATSDFGRSTDTQYF
CDR3nt: TGTGCCACCAGTGATTTTGGGAGGAGCACAGATACGCAGTATTTT

abundance: .
d_gene: .
v_gene: TRBV28
j_gene: TRBJ1-6
CDR3aa: CASIGGGFFNSPLHF
CDR3nt: TGTGCCAGCATCGGCGGCGGATTCTTTAATTCACCCCTCCACTTT

abundance: few
d_gene: .
v_gene: TRBV27
j_gene: TRBJ1-6
CDR3aa: CASSSSQIYNSPLHF
CDR3nt: TGTGCCAGCAGTTCTAGTCAGATCTATAATTCACCCCTCCACTTT

abundance: .
d_gene: TRBD1
v_gene: TRBV6-5
j_gene: TRBJ2-7
CDR3aa: CASSSGQEPYEQYF
CDR3nt: TGTGCCAGCAGTTCGGGACAGGAGCCATACGAGCAGTACTTC

abundance: .
d_gene: TRBD2
v_gene: TRBV5-6
j_gene: TRBJ2-5
CDR3aa: CASSYPRGGETQYF
CDR3nt: TGTGCCAGCAGCTACCCCCGGGGGGGAGAGACCCAGTACTTC

abundance: .
d_gene: .
v_gene: TRBV5-1
j_gene: TRBJ1-2
CDR3aa: CASSQDKGGYTF
CDR3nt: TGCGCCAGCAGCCAGGACAAGGGGGGCTACACCTTC

abundance: .
d_gene: TRBD2
v_gene: TRBV18
j_gene: TRBJ2-7
CDR3aa: CASSPLTSGIYEQYF
CDR3nt: TGTGCCAGCTCACCACTGACTAGCGGGATCTACGAGCAGTACTTC

abundance: few
d_gene: TRBD1
v_gene: TRBV4-1
j_gene: TRBJ2-3
CDR3aa: CASSQAWTGEATDTQYF
CDR3nt: TGCGCCAGCAGCCAAGCATGGACAGGGGAGGCGACAGATACGCAGTATTTT

abundance: .
d_gene: .
v_gene: TRBV27
j_gene: TRBJ2-7
CDR3aa: CASKQGAGYEQYF
CDR3nt: TGTGCCAGCAAACAGGGTGCCGGTTACGAGCAGTACTTC

abundance: .
d_gene: .
v_gene: TRBV19
j_gene: TRBJ2-1
CDR3aa: CASSIDLQTFYNEQFF
CDR3nt: TGTGCCAGTAGTATAGATCTCCAGACTTTTTACAATGAGCAGTTCTTC

abundance: few
d_gene: TRBD1
v_gene: TRBV19
j_gene: TRBJ1-2
CDR3aa: CASRTTGGYGYTF
CDR3nt: TGTGCCAGTAGAACGACAGGGGGATATGGCTACACCTTC

abundance: .
d_gene: TRBD1
v_gene: TRBV18
j_gene: TRBJ2-3
CDR3aa: CASSPLGTEASTDTQYF
CDR3nt: TGTGCCAGCTCACCACTCGGGACAGAGGCTAGCACAGATACGCAGTATTTT

abundance: .
d_gene: TRBD1
v_gene: TRBV6-1
j_gene: TRBJ1-2
CDR3aa: CTSSEDRGYGYTF
CDR3nt: TGTACCAGCAGTGAGGACAGGGGTTATGGCTACACCTTC

abundance: .
d_gene: .
v_gene: TRBV4-1
j_gene: TRBJ1-2
CDR3aa: CASSRLAGVVSYGYTF
CDR3nt: TGCGCCAGCAGCCGACTTGCAGGGGTCGTGTCTTATGGCTACACCTTC

abundance: .
d_gene: .
v_gene: TRBV27
j_gene: TRBJ2-2
CDR3aa: CASRRPGGGELFF
CDR3nt: TGTGCCAGCAGACGACCCGGAGGGGGGGAGCTGTTTTTT

abundance: .
d_gene: .
v_gene: TRBV7-2
j_gene: TRBJ1-1
CDR3aa: CASSLAPQGYTEAFF
CDR3nt: TGTGCCAGCAGCTTAGCGCCTCAGGGATACACTGAAGCTTTCTTT

abundance: .
d_gene: TRBD1
v_gene: TRBV30
j_gene: TRBJ2-3
CDR3aa: CAWSADRGGDTQYF
CDR3nt: TGTGCCTGGAGTGCGGACAGGGGTGGAGATACGCAGTATTTT

abundance: once
d_gene: .
v_gene: TRBV28
j_gene: TRBJ1-3
CDR3aa: CASSPPAGGGNTIYF
CDR3nt: TGTGCCAGCAGTCCCCCCGCCGGAGGCGGTAACACCATATATTTT

abundance: .
d_gene: .
v_gene: TRBV7-9
j_gene: TRBJ2-7
CDR3aa: CASSLALTYEQYF
CDR3nt: TGTGCCAGCAGCTTAGCACTGACCTACGAGCAGTACTTC

abundance: .
d_gene: TRBD1
v_gene: TRBV5-6
j_gene: TRBJ2-7
CDR3aa: CASSFRQGAHEQYF
CDR3nt: TGTGCCAGCAGCTTTCGGCAGGGGGCACACGAGCAGTACTTC

abundance: .
d_gene: .
v_gene: TRBV20-1
j_gene: TRBJ2-3
CDR3aa: CSARESGTQYF
CDR3nt: TGCAGTGCTAGAGAGTCCGGTACGCAGTATTTT

abundance: .
d_gene: .
v_gene: TRBV27
j_gene: TRBJ2-7
CDR3aa: CASREEPSPLSNYEQYF
CDR3nt: TGTGCCAGCAGAGAGGAACCAAGCCCACTATCGAACTACGAGCAGTACTTC

abundance: .
d_gene: .
v_gene: TRBV7-7
j_gene: TRBJ1-5
CDR3aa: CASSLDRDQPQHF
CDR3nt: TGTGCTAGCAGCTTGGATCGGGATCAGCCCCAGCATTTT

abundance: .
d_gene: TRBD1
v_gene: TRBV4-1
j_gene: TRBJ2-7
CDR3aa: CASSQADRFYEQYF
CDR3nt: TGCGCCAGCAGCCAGGCGGACAGGTTCTACGAGCAGTACTTC

abundance: .
d_gene: .
v_gene: TRBV28
j_gene: TRBJ1-3
CDR3aa: CASSPGGVPSGNTIYF
CDR3nt: TGTGCCAGCAGTCCCGGGGGGGTCCCCTCTGGAAACACCATATATTTT

abundance: .
d_gene: .
v_gene: TRBV5-1
j_gene: TRBJ1-1
CDR3aa: CASSLERAMNTEAFF
CDR3nt: TGCGCCAGCAGCTTGGAGAGAGCTATGAACACTGAAGCTTTCTTT

abundance: .
d_gene: TRBD2
v_gene: TRBV27
j_gene: TRBJ2-7
CDR3aa: CASSRPGLGRGEQYF
CDR3nt: TGTGCCAGCAGCCGCCCGGGACTAGGCCGTGGAGAGCAGTACTTC

abundance: once
d_gene: .
v_gene: TRBV30
j_gene: TRBJ1-5
CDR3aa: CAWSALNQPQHF
CDR3nt: TGTGCCTGGAGTGCCTTAAATCAGCCCCAGCATTTT

abundance: few
d_gene: .
v_gene: TRBV3-1/TRBV3-2
j_gene: TRBJ1-3
CDR3aa: CASSHLTRRGNTIYF
CDR3nt: TGTGCCAGCAGCCACCTGACACGTCGGGGAAACACCATATATTTT

abundance: few
d_gene: TRBD1
v_gene: TRBV29-1
j_gene: TRBJ1-1
CDR3aa: CSVALGTANTEAFF
CDR3nt: TGCAGCGTTGCACTAGGGACAGCAAACACTGAAGCTTTCTTT

abundance: .
d_gene: .
v_gene: TRBV20-1
j_gene: TRBJ2-1
CDR3aa: CSASQATSYNEQFF
CDR3nt: TGCAGTGCTAGTCAGGCTACCAGCTACAATGAGCAGTTCTTC

abundance: .
d_gene: TRBD1
v_gene: TRBV6-1
j_gene: TRBJ1-3
CDR3aa: CASSEGQGTGTIYF
CDR3nt: TGTGCCAGCAGTGAAGGACAGGGGACGGGCACCATATATTTT

abundance: .
d_gene: TRBD1
v_gene: TRBV7-9
j_gene: TRBJ1-4
CDR3aa: CASSLPTGLNEKLFF
CDR3nt: TGTGCCAGCAGCTTACCGACAGGGCTTAACGAAAAACTGTTTTTT

abundance: .
d_gene: .
v_gene: TRBV5-1
j_gene: TRBJ2-2
CDR3aa: CASSLSGERELFF
CDR3nt: TGCGCCAGCAGCTTGTCGGGGGAAAGGGAGCTGTTTTTT

abundance: .
d_gene: TRBD2
v_gene: TRBV7-8
j_gene: TRBJ2-5
CDR3aa: CASSLDLAGGWQETQYF
CDR3nt: TGTGCCAGCAGCTTAGACCTAGCGGGGGGGTGGCAAGAGACCCAGTACTTC

abundance: few
d_gene: .
v_gene: TRBV14
j_gene: TRBJ2-7
CDR3aa: CASSQDRGLSSYEQYF
CDR3nt: TGTGCCAGCAGCCAAGATAGAGGGCTTAGCTCCTACGAGCAGTACTTC

abundance: .
d_gene: TRBD2
v_gene: TRBV5-1
j_gene: TRBJ2-1
CDR3aa: CASSWGPGLASNEQFF
CDR3nt: TGCGCCAGCAGCTGGGGACCGGGACTAGCTAGCAATGAGCAGTTCTTC

abundance: .
d_gene: .
v_gene: TRBV7-2
j_gene: TRBJ2-1
CDR3aa: CASSLGAGSYNEQFF
CDR3nt: TGTGCCAGCAGCTTAGGGGCGGGCTCCTACAATGAGCAGTTCTTC